Following are 12 T cell receptor beta chains from one sample sequenced in a study of CD4 T cells in relation to SARS-CoV-2 and coronaviruses. Unexposed donor CD4+ T cells date from about 2011-2019, before the COVID-19 pandemic. Method: immunoSEQ multiplex PCR; TCRdb's copy keeps in-frame clones and lacks some. Here the sample spans tens of thousands of clones, roughly 85% being singletons. The sequencing sample was made of memory CD4+ T cells from PBMCs. The receptors were sampled from a human donor in good health.

The V gene is TRBV24-1, the J gene TRBJ1-2; D remains ambiguous. Per the germline V gene, CDR1 is KGHDR and CDR2 is SFDVKD. The V gene lost 4 bases and the J gene lost 6 bases, with 8 bases spanning the gap. The CDR3 is 12 residues long. The CDR3 protein is CATSETENGYTF. The CDR3 bases are TGTGCCACCAGTGAAACCGAGAATGGCTACACCTTC.

The V call is TRBV7-9, the J call TRBJ1-4; D is undetermined. The CDR3 is made up of 15 amino acids. Between the trimmed V and J ends, which lost 1 base and 0 bases, there was a span of 6 bases. Germline CDR1 reads SEHNR; CDR2 reads FQNEAQ (reference sequence). DNA for the CDR3: TGTGCCAGCAGCTTAGGGACGACAACTAATGAAAAACTGTTTTTT. Its translation is CASSLGTTTNEKLFF.

The chain has TRBV28 and TRBJ2-1; D is unresolved. The CDR3 spans 12 residues. Per the germline V gene, CDR1 is MDHEN and CDR2 is SYDVKM. Between the trimmed V and J ends, which lost 2 bases and 10 bases, there was a span of 9 bases. In DNA form, the CDR3 reads TGTGCCAGCAGTTTAAGCCTACTAGAGCAGTTCTTC. Amino acid sequence: CASSLSLLEQFF.

This clone showed up just once. CDR3 nucleotides: TGTGCCAGCAGCCAAGGCCTGGCTAGAGAGGGCTACGAGCAGTACTTC. It translates to CASSQGLAREGYEQYF. The gene calls are TRBV14 and TRBJ2-7, with D possibly being TRBD2 (5 bases). Germline V CDR1 and CDR2: SGHDN, FVKESK. CDR3 length: 16 amino acids. V gave up 1 base and J gave up 3 bases, with 16 bases separating them.

This clone appeared once. The CDR3 region is CASSYQGPGANVLTF. In nucleotides, the CDR3 is TGTGCCAGCAGCTATCAGGGTCCTGGGGCCAACGTCCTGACTTTC. V and J are TRBV6-5 and TRBJ2-6; tentatively, D is TRBD1 (5 bases). Deletions cut 6 bases from V and 2 bases from J, with 11 bases between. The CDR3 is 15 residues long. Looked up from germline, CDR1 is MNHEY and CDR2 is SVGAGI.

This clone came up a few times. This chain links TRBV5-1 with TRBJ2-7, with 7 positions matching TRBD1. Germline assignment: CDR1 SGHRS and CDR2 YFSETQ. V lost 1 base and J lost 2; bases outside the gene matches: 3. The CDR3 contains 14 residues. In DNA, the CDR3 is TGCGCCAGCAGCTTGACAGGGGACACCTACGAGCAGTACTTC. It translates to CASSLTGDTYEQYF.

The chain is built from TRBV19 and TRBJ1-5; 10 nucleotides match TRBD1. Per the germline V gene, CDR1 is LNHDA and CDR2 is SQIVND (reference sequence). The J segment lost 9 bases and the V segment lost 5 bases, leaving 16 bases of the junction unmatched. The CDR3 totals 17 residues. Here the CDR3 reads CASSPLGGTGAGRPQHF. The CDR3 DNA reads as TGTGCCAGTAGTCCCTTAGGCGGGACAGGGGCCGGCCGGCCCCAGCATTTT.

DNA of the CDR3: TGTGCCAGCAGAGAAACCGGGACAGGGATATACAATGAGCAGTTCTTC. Its protein is CASRETGTGIYNEQFF. The chain couples TRBV28 to TRBJ2-1; the match to TRBD1 covers 9 bases. The germline gives CDR1 MDHEN, CDR2 SYDVKM. The CDR3 is 16 residues long. Trimming cost V 6 bases and J 4 bases; bases outside gene matches: 10. The whole variable domain, remainder taken from reference TRBV28 and TRBJ2-1, is DVKVTQSSRYLVKRTGEKVFLECVQDMDHENMFWYRQDPGLGLRLIYFSYDVKMKEKGDIPEGYSVSREKKERFSLILESASTNQTSMYLCASRETGTGIYNEQFFGPGTRLTVL.

The chain combines TRBV5-1 with TRBJ2-7, with no clear D. The CDR3 extends over 15 amino acids. The germline CDR1 and CDR2 sequences are SGHRS and YFSETQ. The V and J ends lost 0 bases and 0 bases respectively, with 10 bases between them. The chain's CDR3 is CASSLDERSSYEQYF. CDR3 DNA: TGCGCCAGCAGCTTGGATGAGAGGAGCTCCTACGAGCAGTACTTC.

The chain couples TRBV7-6 to TRBJ2-1; either TRBD1 or TRBD2 may fit D (6 bases each). Trimming removed 2 bases at V and 10 bases at J, with 18 bases between. CDR1 and CDR2 (germline): SGHVS, FNYEAQ. CDR3 length: 15 residues. CDR3 sequence reads: CASSLNTAGQSEQFF. For the CDR3, the DNA is TGTGCCAGCAGCTTAAACACTGCGGGACAAAGCGAGCAGTTCTTC.

The rearrangement uses TRBV19 and TRBJ2-7, with D possibly matching TRBD1 (6 bases). Per germline, CDR1 LNHDA and CDR2 SQIVND (reference sequence). This CDR3 has 14 amino acids. Trimming removed 1 base at V and 2 bases at J, with 9 bases between. CDR3 nucleotide sequence: TGTGCCAGTAGTATAGCAGGGGACACCTACGAGCAGTACTTC. It codes for CASSIAGDTYEQYF.

This sequence joins TRBV6-5 and TRBJ2-3; TRBD2 aligns across 15 bases. V lost 6 bases, J lost 11 bases, and 3 bases stayed unmatched. This CDR3 spans 13 amino acids. CDR1 and CDR2 (germline): MNHEY, SVGAGI. The CDR3 nucleotides read TGTGCCAGCAGCCCGGGACTAGCGGGGGGGCAGTATTTT. This gives the protein CASSPGLAGGQYF.